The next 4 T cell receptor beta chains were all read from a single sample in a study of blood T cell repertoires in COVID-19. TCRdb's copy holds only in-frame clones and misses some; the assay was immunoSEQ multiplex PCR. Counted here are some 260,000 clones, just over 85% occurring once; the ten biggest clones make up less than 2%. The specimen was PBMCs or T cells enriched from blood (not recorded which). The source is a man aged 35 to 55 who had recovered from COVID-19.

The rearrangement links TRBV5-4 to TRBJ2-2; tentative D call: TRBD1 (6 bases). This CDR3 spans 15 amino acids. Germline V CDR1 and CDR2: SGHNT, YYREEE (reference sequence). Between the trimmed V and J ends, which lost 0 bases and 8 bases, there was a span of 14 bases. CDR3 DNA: TGTGCCAGCAGCTTGGATGCCAGGGGACGAGGGGAGCTGTTTTTT. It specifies CASSLDARGRGELFF.

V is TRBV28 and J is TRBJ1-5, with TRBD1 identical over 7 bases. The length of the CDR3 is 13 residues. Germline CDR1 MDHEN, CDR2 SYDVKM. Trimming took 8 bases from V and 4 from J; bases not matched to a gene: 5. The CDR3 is CASRDSVNQPQHF. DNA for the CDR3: TGTGCCAGCCGGGACAGCGTGAATCAGCCCCAGCATTTT.

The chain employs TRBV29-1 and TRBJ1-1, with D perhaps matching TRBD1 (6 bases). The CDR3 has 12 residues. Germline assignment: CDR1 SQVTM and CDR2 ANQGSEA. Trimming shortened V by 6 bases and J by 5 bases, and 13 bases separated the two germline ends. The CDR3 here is CSVLQGTTEAFF. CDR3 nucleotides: TGCAGCGTCCTACAGGGAACAACTGAAGCTTTCTTT.

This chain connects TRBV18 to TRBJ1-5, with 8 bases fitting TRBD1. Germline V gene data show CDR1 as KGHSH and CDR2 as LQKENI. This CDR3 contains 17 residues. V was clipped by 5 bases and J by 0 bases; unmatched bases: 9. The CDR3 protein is CASSAGTGTHSNQPQHF. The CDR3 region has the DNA TGTGCCAGCTCAGCCGGGACAGGAACCCATAGCAATCAGCCCCAGCATTTT.